Below, one T cell receptor (beta chain) is given with its context. Its antigen is still unknown. The sample comes from a study of cytomegalovirus exposure and HLA in healthy donors. The CDR3 has 13 residues. The V segment lost 3 bases and the J segment 6 bases; nucleotides outside the gene matches: 4. Per germline, CDR1 MNHEY and CDR2 SMNVEV (reference sequence). Vbeta (60) and Jbeta (13) primers were used in the PCR. Data came from immunoSEQ multiplex PCR; TCRdb stores just in-frame clones and leaves some out. The sample carries approximately 150,000 clones, 70% to 85% recorded once. General study results and limits: Donors belonging to an Asian-associated ancestry cluster reportedly showed fewer N-insertions in productive TCRs than the approximately 690-donor mean, according to what a later analysis found.

Sequences were obtained from PBMCs. The TCR was taken from a human donor in good health. This chain uses TRBV27 with TRBJ1-2; TRBD1 aligns across 7 bases. CDR3 DNA: TGTGCCAGCAGTTTGACAGGGTTCCATGGCTACACCTTC. Encoded protein: CASSLTGFHGYTF.